The sequence of this T cell receptor (beta chain) was determined in a study of T cell repertoires in cytomegalovirus infection. Study as a whole: Recently identified HLA-C-restricted and well-studied HLA-B-restricted CMV epitopes were used. CMV infection plus the matching HLA type was flagged by public TCR beta signatures.

CDR3 length equals 15 residues. Trimming removed 3 bases at V and 5 bases at J, with 17 bases between. Germline CDR1 reads DFQATT; CDR2 reads SNEGSKA (reference sequence). Via MiXCR, TCRdb re-called the reads, giving one row per CDR3 protein. The top ten hold approximately 12% of the sample, which has 300,000 or so distinct CDR3 sequences, roughly 25% seen once. Details on this clonotype: What it binds is not known.

The chain carries TRBV20-1 and TRBJ2-1; D not certain. This specimen consisted of cultured PBMCs, obtained from culture after CMV antigen stimulation. This TCR came from a human donor in good health (CMV status not recorded). Some clones in this sample may be carry-over from other donors' samples. The CDR3 sequence: CSARSWGRSHNEQFF. The DNA of the CDR3 is TGCAGTGCTAGGAGTTGGGGTAGATCGCACAATGAGCAGTTCTTC.